What follows are 3 T cell receptor beta chains derived from one specimen sequenced in a study of STAT3 mutations in large granular lymphocyte leukemia. General study findings and limits: Every T-cell large granular lymphocyte leukemia patient had at least one immunodominant TCR beta clonotype.

These receptors lack a known antigen. Sequencing used immunoSEQ multiplex PCR; TCRdb keeps in-frame clones, though not all of them. The sample holds about 24,000 clones, approximately 94% seen once. The sample was peripheral blood mononuclear cells. Every receptor here comes from a man aged 40-49 years with T-cell large granular lymphocyte leukemia. Some clones in this sample may be carry-over from other donors' samples.

The chain joins TRBV19 to TRBJ2-5; maybe TRBD1 (5 bases). V lost 4 bases to trimming and J lost 4 bases, with 16 bases between them. The CDR3 has 15 residues. Germline loops: CDR1 LNHDA, CDR2 SQIVND (reference sequence). The DNA of the CDR3 is TGTGCCAGTAGTAAGAAGGCAGGGCCTGGAGAGACCCAGTACTTC. This gives the protein CASSKKAGPGETQYF.

The J gene is TRBJ2-1, the V gene TRBV18; 7 nucleotides line up with TRBD1. CDR1 is KGHSH, CDR2 LQKENI, per germline. The CDR3 has 15 amino acids. With V trimmed by 3 bases and J by 2 bases, 4 bases remained unmatched. CDR3 protein: CASSPMRGPYNEQFF. The CDR3 bases are TGTGCCAGCTCACCTATGAGGGGGCCCTACAATGAGCAGTTCTTC.

The chain joins TRBV10-3 to TRBJ2-1; 7 nucleotides match TRBD1. This CDR3 has 16 amino acids. Germline assignment: CDR1 ENHRY and CDR2 SYGVKD. With 2 bases clipped from V and 5 bases from J, the junction kept 9 bases outside the gene matches. CDR3 protein: CAISERLPGQNNEQFF. Here the CDR3 DNA reads TGTGCCATCAGTGAGCGGCTACCGGGACAGAACAATGAGCAGTTCTTC.